The 29 T cell receptor beta chains below were found in one sample sequenced in a study of control samples from healthy donors and cancer patients. Assay: immunoSEQ multiplex PCR; the TCRdb copy retains only in-frame clones and omits some. The table has 110,000 or so clones, about 90% seen once. Sequenced sample: blood. The receptors derive from a man aged 45 to 65 in good health.

This clone occurred once. The chain recombines TRBV5-1 with TRBJ2-7, with TRBD2 identical over 8 bases. V was clipped by 5 bases and J by 3 bases; unmatched bases: 10. Germline CDR1 SGHRS, CDR2 YFSETQ. This CDR3 has 15 residues. CDR3 amino acids: CASRPPGGAYYEQYF. The CDR3 DNA is TGCGCCAGCAGACCCCCGGGGGGGGCATACTACGAGCAGTACTTC.

This clone was counted once. The J gene is TRBJ1-1, the V gene TRBV18, with TRBD1 matching 7 bases. The CDR3 runs 13 residues. Germline V CDR1 and CDR2: KGHSH, LQKENI. With 3 bases clipped from V and 11 bases from J, the junction kept 9 bases outside the gene matches. The CDR3 coding sequence is TGTGCCAGCTCACCGGACAGGAAAGGGTATGCTTTCTTT. Translated, it gives CASSPDRKGYAFF.

The chain carries TRBV27 and TRBJ1-5; 9 bases line up with TRBD1. Germline V gene sequence: CDR1 MNHEY, CDR2 SMNVEV (reference sequence). The trim removed 8 bases at V and 6 bases at J, leaving 20 bases unmatched. The CDR3 is 18 residues long. The CDR3 loop is CASGLGVSGTGFRQPQHF. The CDR3 DNA sequence: TGTGCCAGCGGGCTAGGGGTCAGCGGGACAGGGTTTCGTCAGCCCCAGCATTTT.

Worth noting for this clone: This CDR3 is missing its conserved last phenylalanine or tryptophan, likely due to a read error. The limits of the CDR3 on the DNA are not certain, so only TCRdb's listed CDR3 is given. The chain joins TRBV7-7 to TRBJ1-1. The CDR3 region is 15 residues in length, termini included. Looked up from germline, CDR1 is SSHAT and CDR2 is FNYEAQ (reference sequence). The CDR3 is CASSLYPPGATKPGR.

The rearrangement uses TRBV3-1 (or the pseudogene TRBV3-2) and TRBJ2-2; D perhaps matches TRBD2 (5 bases). The germline V gene has CDR1 LGHDT and CDR2 YNNKEL (reference sequence). Trimming pared 4 bases from V and 4 bases from J, leaving 13 bases between. The CDR3 spans 15 residues. The CDR3 nucleotides read TGTGCCAGCAGCCTCGGGATCAGCAGCACCGGGGAGCTGTTTTTT. This encodes CASSLGISSTGELFF.

The J gene is TRBJ1-1, the V gene TRBV12-5; 10 bases fit TRBD1. Trimming at V came to 5 bases and at J to 1 base, leaving 4 bases not matched to a gene. CDR3 length equals 15 residues. The germline V gene has CDR1 LGHNT and CDR2 FRNRAP. The CDR3 nucleotides are TGTGCTAGTGGTGCAGGACAGGGGGGGAACACTGAAGCTTTCTTT. It is translated as CASGAGQGGNTEAFF.

This chain joins TRBV6-1 and TRBJ2-3; 11 bases map to TRBD2. The V and J ends lost 3 bases and 6 bases, in that order; junction bases with no gene match: 5. The CDR3 loop spans 15 amino acids. Germline V gives CDR1 MNHNS, CDR2 SASEGT. In nucleotides, the CDR3 is TGTGCCAGCAGTGAGGTGCCTAGCGGGGGGGATACGCAGTATTTT. It specifies CASSEVPSGGDTQYF.

CDR3 in amino acids: CARSCATGRIYNEQFF. For the CDR3, the DNA is TGTGCCAGAAGCTGTGCAACAGGGAGAATCTACAATGAGCAGTTCTTC. This chain links TRBV5-3 with TRBJ2-1, with D possibly being TRBD1 (6 bases). TRBV5-3 is an open reading frame, and its role is uncertain. V shed 3 bases and J shed 3 bases, with 16 bases lying between them. This CDR3 comprises 16 residues.

This clone has just one count. This chain connects TRBV4-1 to TRBJ1-2, with TRBD1 identical over 9 bases. The CDR3 length is 14 residues. Unmatched junction bases numbered 4, after V lost 3 bases and J lost 5 bases. From germline, CDR1 is MGHRA and CDR2 YSYEKL. CDR3 residues: CASSQEGQGYGYTF. In DNA, the CDR3 is TGCGCCAGCAGCCAGGAGGGACAGGGTTATGGCTACACCTTC.

This clone was counted a few times. The gene calls are TRBV6-5 and TRBJ2-7; weak D call: TRBD1 (5 bases). CDR3 length: 12 amino acids. V was cut by 6 bases and J by 7 bases, with 13 bases left in between. Germline CDR1 reads MNHEY; CDR2 reads SVGAGI. As DNA, the CDR3 is TGTGCCAGCAGCTACAGGCAGGAAGAGCAGTACTTC. Amino acids: CASSYRQEEQYF.

The chain recombines TRBV7-9 with TRBJ1-2; 10 positions match TRBD1. Germline V gene data show CDR1 as SEHNR and CDR2 as FQNEAQ (reference sequence). The CDR3 is 17 amino acids. With 5 bases clipped from V and 0 bases from J, the junction kept 9 bases outside the gene matches. The CDR3 sequence is CASSPTGTGASNYGYTF. CDR3 DNA sequence: TGTGCCAGCAGCCCCACCGGGACAGGGGCTTCTAACTATGGCTACACCTTC.

The CDR3 bases are TGTGCCAGCAGCGTGGACAGCAGTACTGGAAACACCATATATTTT. Amino acid sequence: CASSVDSSTGNTIYF. The chain joins TRBV9 to TRBJ1-3; a weak D match, TRBD1 (6 bases). The ends were cut back, 2 bases at V and 2 bases at J, with 11 bases in the middle. The germline V gene encodes CDR1 SGDLS and CDR2 YYNGEE. The CDR3 covers 15 residues.

The rearrangement joins TRBV5-1 to TRBJ2-7; 8 nucleotides match TRBD2. Germline V gene sequence: CDR1 SGHRS, CDR2 YFSETQ. The CDR3 has 13 amino acids. V gave up 0 bases and J gave up 6 bases; unmatched junction bases: 2. In nucleotides, the CDR3 is TGCGCCAGCAGCTTGGAGGCGGGGGGCGAGCAGTACTTC. Protein product: CASSLEAGGEQYF.

About this clone itself: Other nucleotide sequences from this sample produce the same CDR3. This sequence joins TRBV5-4 and TRBJ2-2, with D perhaps matching TRBD1 (5 bases). With 4 bases removed from V and 6 bases from J, the gap between germline ends came to 10 bases. The CDR3 sequence is 13 residues long. The germline V gene has CDR1 SGHNT and CDR2 YYREEE (reference sequence). The CDR3 DNA reads TGTGCCAGCAGCCTCCAGGGCCCCGGGGAGCTGTTTTTT. Amino acids: CASSLQGPGELFF.

The chain couples TRBV9 to TRBJ1-3, with D unresolved. Looked up from germline, CDR1 is SGDLS and CDR2 is YYNGEE. The ends were cut back, 2 bases at V and 0 bases at J, with 15 bases in the middle. The CDR3 loop spans 17 amino acids. The CDR3 reads CASSVGSPEGSGNTIYF. For the CDR3, the DNA is TGTGCCAGCAGCGTTGGTTCCCCCGAGGGCTCTGGAAACACCATATATTTT. Variable domain in full (rest from reference TRBV9 and TRBJ1-3): DSGVTQTPKHLITATGQRVTLRCSPRSGDLSVYWYQQSLDQGLQFLIQYYNGEERAKGNILERFSAQQFPDLHSELNLSSLELGDSALYFCASSVGSPEGSGNTIYFGEGSWLTVV.

The chain links TRBV7-9 to TRBJ1-1, with no clear D. Germline-derived CDR1 and CDR2 are SEHNR and FQNEAQ (reference sequence). The germline V and J ends were trimmed by 0 bases and 6 bases, with 11 bases remaining between them. This CDR3 is 14 amino acids long. The CDR3 DNA is TGTGCCAGCAGCTTAGCGGGAGGGCGGCCTGAAGCTTTCTTT. Its translation: CASSLAGGRPEAFF. Variable domain in full (rest from reference TRBV7-9 and TRBJ1-1): DTGVSQNPRHKITKRGQNVTFRCDPISEHNRLYWYRQTLGQGPEFLTYFQNEAQLEKSRLLSDRFSAERPKGSFSTLEIQRTEQGDSAMYLCASSLAGGRPEAFFGQGTRLTVV.

On this clone itself: This CDR3 is also generated by other DNA sequences in the sample. The chain employs TRBV19 and TRBJ2-7; 8 positions agree with TRBD2. This CDR3 region has 14 residues. Germline V gene sequence: CDR1 LNHDA, CDR2 SQIVND (reference sequence). V dropped 3 bases and J dropped 2; count of bases not matched to a gene: 3. The CDR3 sequence: CASSITGGTYEQYF. CDR3 bases: TGTGCCAGTAGTATTACGGGGGGGACCTACGAGCAGTACTTC.

The chain couples TRBV2 to TRBJ2-5, with D possibly called TRBD1 or TRBD2 (5 bases each). The CDR3 has 13 residues. V was shortened by 8 bases and J by 5 bases, with 15 bases between the two germline ends. The V gene's germline CDR1 is SNHLY and CDR2 FYNNEI. In DNA form, the CDR3 reads TGTGCCAGCGGCCGGGACCGGAGGGAGACCCAGTACTTC. Translation gives CASGRDRRETQYF.

The chain employs TRBV10-3 and TRBJ1-2; no reliable D call. Looked up from germline, CDR1 is ENHRY and CDR2 is SYGVKD. The CDR3 has 15 residues. Deletions cut 0 bases from V and 4 bases from J, with 12 bases between. The CDR3 bases are TGTGCCATCAGTGAGTCGCGGGCCAGGATCTATGGCTACACCTTC. Translating gives CAISESRARIYGYTF.

The chain is built from TRBV5-1 and TRBJ1-2; D possibly corresponds to TRBD1 (5 bases). V lost 0 bases and J lost 4, with 10 bases in between. CDR3 length equals 14 residues. Germline CDR1 and CDR2: SGHRS and YFSETQ. Here the CDR3 reads CASSLGGSPYGYTF. The CDR3 bases are TGCGCCAGCAGCTTGGGGGGCAGCCCCTATGGCTACACCTTC.

This chain connects TRBV5-1 to TRBJ2-1; either TRBD1 or TRBD2 may supply D (5 bases each). The CDR3 loop spans 14 amino acids. CDR1 is SGHRS and CDR2 is YFSETQ in the germline V gene. V was shortened by 1 base and J by 5 bases, with 10 bases between the two germline ends. DNA of the CDR3: TGCGCCAGCAGCTTGTTCCCGGGGCACAATGAGCAGTTCTTC. Encoded protein: CASSLFPGHNEQFF.

The rearrangement joins TRBV5-1 to TRBJ2-5, with D possibly being TRBD2 (6 bases). Germline CDR1 SGHRS, CDR2 YFSETQ. The germline V and J ends were trimmed by 0 bases and 3 bases, with 9 bases remaining between them. CDR3 length: 14 amino acids. The CDR3 region is CASSLGSGEETQYF. In DNA, the CDR3 is TGCGCCAGCAGCTTGGGTAGCGGCGAAGAGACCCAGTACTTC.

The CDR3 coding sequence is TGTGCCAGCAGCCATAGTAAAGGGACAGGACACTATGGCTACACCTTC. As protein: CASSHSKGTGHYGYTF. The chain recombines TRBV9 with TRBJ1-2, with 8 bases that match TRBD1. Trimming took 4 bases from V and 3 from J; bases not matched to a gene: 11. The CDR3 has 16 amino acids. The germline V gene has CDR1 SGDLS and CDR2 YYNGEE.

Concerning this clone: The sample carries other DNA sequences with the same CDR3. The genes are TRBV2 and TRBJ2-5, with TRBD1 matching 10 bases. The germline V gene has CDR1 SNHLY and CDR2 FYNNEI. CDR3 length: 15 residues. V was pared by 2 bases and J by 5 bases, with 5 bases of the junction left unmatched. CDR3 nucleotide sequence: TGTGCCAGCAGTGAATTGACAGGGGGCGTCGAGACCCAGTACTTC. It is translated as CASSELTGGVETQYF.

The rearrangement links TRBV5-1 to TRBJ2-3, with a possible D match to TRBD2 (6 bases). From germline, CDR1 is SGHRS and CDR2 YFSETQ. V was pared by 0 bases and J by 0 bases, with 14 bases between. The CDR3 extends over 17 amino acids. The DNA for the CDR3 is TGCGCCAGCAGCTTGGCGGCGGGGTCCTCTAGCACAGATACGCAGTATTTT. Translated, it gives CASSLAAGSSSTDTQYF.

This chain connects TRBV9 to TRBJ2-1; 8 bases agree with TRBD1. V dropped 0 bases and J dropped 4; count of bases not matched to a gene: 3. This CDR3 is built from 15 residues. The germline gives CDR1 SGDLS, CDR2 YYNGEE. CDR3 loop: CASSVDRGLYNEQFF. CDR3 nucleotides: TGTGCCAGCAGCGTAGACAGGGGGTTATACAATGAGCAGTTCTTC.

V is TRBV30 and J is TRBJ2-2; D gene uncertain. The CDR3 has 14 amino acids. Per the germline V gene, CDR1 is GTSNPN and CDR2 is SVGIG (reference sequence). V lost 2 bases to trimming and J lost 9 bases, with 16 bases between them. CDR3 region: CAWSLDPSWRELFF. The CDR3 region has the DNA TGTGCCTGGAGTCTGGACCCGTCCTGGAGGGAGCTGTTTTTT.

CDR3 region: CASSQSLNREWGQPQHF. The CDR3 bases are TGTGCCAGCAGTCAAAGTCTTAACAGGGAGTGGGGTCAGCCCCAGCATTTT. The chain combines TRBV27 with TRBJ1-5, with D possibly being TRBD1 (6 bases). This CDR3 has 17 amino acids. Trimming left V 5 bases short and J 6 bases short, with 23 bases between. Germline CDR1 MNHEY, CDR2 SMNVEV (reference sequence).

The chain employs TRBV7-2 and TRBJ1-4; TRBD1 is a possible D gene (5 bases). The germline CDR1 and CDR2 sequences are SGHTA and FQGNSA. CDR3 length equals 16 residues. Trimming took 7 bases from V and 5 from J, leaving 20 bases between them. For the CDR3, the DNA is TGTGCCAGCACCCGTCGGGGGGGGACCCTAAATGAAAAACTGTTTTTT. It specifies CASTRRGGTLNEKLFF.